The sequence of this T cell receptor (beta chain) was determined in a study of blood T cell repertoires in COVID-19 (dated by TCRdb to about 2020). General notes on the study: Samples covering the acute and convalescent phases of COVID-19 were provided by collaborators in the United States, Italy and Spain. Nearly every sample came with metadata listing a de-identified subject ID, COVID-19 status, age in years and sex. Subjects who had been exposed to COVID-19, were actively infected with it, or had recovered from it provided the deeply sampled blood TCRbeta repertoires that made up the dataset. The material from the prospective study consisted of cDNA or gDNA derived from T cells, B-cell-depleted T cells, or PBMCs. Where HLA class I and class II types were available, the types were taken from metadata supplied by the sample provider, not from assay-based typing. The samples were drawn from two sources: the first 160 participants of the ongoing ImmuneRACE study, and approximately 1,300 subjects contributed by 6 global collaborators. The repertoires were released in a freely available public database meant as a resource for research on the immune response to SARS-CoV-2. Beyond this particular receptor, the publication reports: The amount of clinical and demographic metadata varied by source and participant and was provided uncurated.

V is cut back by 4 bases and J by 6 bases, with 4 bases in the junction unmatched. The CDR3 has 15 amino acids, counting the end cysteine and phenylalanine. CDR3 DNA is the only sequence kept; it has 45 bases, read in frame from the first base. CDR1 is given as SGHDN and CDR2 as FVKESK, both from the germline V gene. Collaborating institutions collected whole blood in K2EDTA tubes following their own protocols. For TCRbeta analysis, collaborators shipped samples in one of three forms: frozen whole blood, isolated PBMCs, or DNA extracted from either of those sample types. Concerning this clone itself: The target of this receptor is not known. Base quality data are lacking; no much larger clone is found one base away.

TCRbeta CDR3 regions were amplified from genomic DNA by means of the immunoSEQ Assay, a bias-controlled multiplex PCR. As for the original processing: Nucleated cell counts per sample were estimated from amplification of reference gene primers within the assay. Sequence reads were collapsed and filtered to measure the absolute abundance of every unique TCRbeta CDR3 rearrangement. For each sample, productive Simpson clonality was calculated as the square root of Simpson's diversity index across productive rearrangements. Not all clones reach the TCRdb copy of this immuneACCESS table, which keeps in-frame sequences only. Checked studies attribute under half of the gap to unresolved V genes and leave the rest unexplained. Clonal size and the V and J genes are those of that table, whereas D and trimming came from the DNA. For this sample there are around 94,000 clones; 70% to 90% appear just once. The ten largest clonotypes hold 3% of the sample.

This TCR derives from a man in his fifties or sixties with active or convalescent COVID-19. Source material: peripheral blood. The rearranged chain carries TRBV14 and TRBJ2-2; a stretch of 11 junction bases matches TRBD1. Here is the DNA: TGTGCCAGCAGCCTGGACAGGGGGCGTTCCGGGGAGCTGTTTTTT. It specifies CASSLDRGRSGELFF.